This section outlines one TCR beta chain sequence together with its context. Base quality data are lacking; no much larger clone is found one base away. The sample comes from a study of graft-versus-host responses after intestinal transplantation (dated by TCRdb to about 2021). Turning to the overall study: Recipients received multivisceral, liver-intestinal, or isolated intestinal transplants. Of the 20 to 25 intestinal transplant recipients enrolled in the cohort, one of whom was a retransplant, a few patients without pretransplant specimens were excluded. A peak of at least 4% donor T cells among recipient peripheral blood mononuclear cells was the definition used for donor T cell macrochimerism. Alloreactive clones were identified by sequencing pre-transplant mixed lymphocyte reaction products and comparing them with unstimulated pre-transplant donor and recipient T cells. After intestinal transplantation, graft-versus-host and host-versus-graft alloreactive T cell clones in the graft, circulation and bone marrow were tracked using bulk TCR-beta CDR3 sequencing. Anti-thymocyte globulin induction was given to all recipients, followed by maintenance tacrolimus and steroids for two to four years. Instead of going to the commercial service, samples from three later patients were sequenced in-house on an Illumina MiSeq and processed with MiXCR. The research as a whole found: High GvH to HvG T cell clonal ratios were observed in the allografts of patients with donor T cell macrochimerism. GvH clones were detected in recipient bone marrow, and some appeared earlier in ileal mucosa or blood, consistent with an intestinal mucosal origin. Conclusions were limited by the relatively low number and heterogeneity of intestinal transplant patients. Early after transplant, peak levels of circulating GvH clones were found to be associated with declines in HvG clones.

The method was the immunoSEQ multiplex PCR assay. For most patients, genomic DNA was isolated with the Qiagen DNeasy Blood and Tissue Kit and shipped frozen to Adaptive Biotechnologies for TCR sequencing. High-throughput TCR-beta CDR3 sequencing of genomic DNA from most patients was performed by Adaptive Biotechnologies. The authors' analysis ran thus. Adaptive's ImmunoSEQ software supplied the TCR sequencing data for 15 to 20 patients, while MiXCR and VDJtools were used to process three other patients. To correct CD4 versus CD8 sorting errors, sequences present in both subsets at a frequency ratio below 5:1 were removed. CDR3 nucleotide sequences shared by donor and recipient were removed because the origin of these sequences could not be assigned. Alloreactive clones required at least 2-fold expansion over unstimulated cells and minimum CFSE-low frequency of 0.002% (template counts) or 0.001% (read counts). Clones detected in sequenced pre-transplant spleen, lymph node, or MLR CFSE-low populations of the donor or recipient were defined as mappable. Cumulative frequency of alloreactive clones was calculated as a percentage of all sequences weighted by copy number. Sourced from immuneACCESS, this table was stored by TCRdb with only in-frame sequences that have V and J called. A share of the clones is absent; for the studies checked, an unresolved V gene accounts for under half, and the remainder has no known explanation. That table gives V, J and clone size, and the DNA gave D and trimming. The sample records around 19,000 clones, 38% of which are singletons. The ten largest clones take up about 0.95% of the sample.

This specimen's time point label, per the study, means: cells obtained before transplantation from donor or recipient. Mixed lymphocyte reactions plated 200,000 CFSE-labeled pre-transplant responders with 200,000 irradiated violet-dye-labeled stimulators and were cultured for 6 to 7 days. After the mixed lymphocyte reaction, proliferating CD3+CD4+CFSE-low and CD3+CD8+CFSE-low responder cells were FACS-sorted on a BD Influx sorter. The germline V gene encodes CDR1 MNHEY and CDR2 SVGAGI. Cut back by 7 bases and 7 bases, the V and J ends lie 20 bases apart. The CDR3 starts with the cysteine, ends with the phenylalanine, and has 14 residues. The only DNA kept is the CDR3, 42 bases in frame from the first base.

The chain is made from TRBV6-5 and TRBJ2-7; the D element might be TRBD1 or TRBD2, as each aligns at 5 bases. Here the sequenced sample was alloreactive CD4+ T cells from a mixed lymphocyte reaction culture, taken before intestinal transplant. This specimen's cell subset or site label, interpreted: CFSE-low proliferating T cells sorted from approximately 6-day pre-transplant mixed lymphocyte reaction (GvH or HvG direction). This TCR derives from a human patient who received an intestinal transplant. Read as DNA, the sequence is TGTGCCAGCACCATTAGGGGACGGTCCGGTGAGCAGTACTTC. Translated, this is CASTIRGRSGEQYF.